Below, 27 T cell receptor beta chains from the same sample are listed, as sequenced in a study of blood T cell repertoires in COVID-19. Method: immunoSEQ multiplex PCR; TCRdb's copy keeps in-frame clones and lacks some. The profile shows some 430,000 clones, less than 95% of them singletons. Sequenced material: PBMCs or T cells enriched from blood (not recorded which). These TCRs come from a man between 18 and 29 years old who had recovered from COVID-19.

The V call is TRBV25-1, the J call TRBJ1-2; D might be TRBD1 (6 bases). The CDR3 extends over 17 amino acids. CDR1 is MGHDK, CDR2 SYGVNS, per germline. V was shortened by 2 bases and J by 2 bases, with 18 bases between the two germline ends. The CDR3 bases are TGTGCCAGCAGTGAAACTCCTGGAGGGGGGGTCAACTATGGCTACACCTTC. It specifies CASSETPGGGVNYGYTF.

The table lists this clone with a count of one. Other DNA sequences in this sample translate to the same CDR3. The chain links TRBV7-6 to TRBJ1-4; TRBD1 matches 9 bases. Losses at the gene ends were 5 bases for V and 8 bases for J; bases not matched to a gene: 6. CDR3 length: 14 amino acids. Germline values: CDR1 SGHVS, CDR2 FNYEAQ. The CDR3 sequence is CASSPGTGNEKLFF. The CDR3 bases are TGTGCCAGCAGCCCCGGGACAGGGAACGAAAAACTGTTTTTT. The full variable domain, with the rest looked up from reference TRBV7-6 and TRBJ1-4, is GAGVSQSPRYKVTKRGQDVALRCDPISGHVSLYWYRQALGQGPEFLTYFNYEAQQDKSGLPNDRFSAERPEGSISTLTIQRTEQRDSAMYRCASSPGTGNEKLFFGSGTQLSVL.

The CDR3, as DNA: TGCGCCAGCAGCAGTAGACAGGGGACGAACACTGAAGCTTTCTTT. Protein: CASSSRQGTNTEAFF. The rearrangement links TRBV5-1 to TRBJ1-1; 8 bases match TRBD1. J lost 1 base, V lost 4 bases, and 6 bases had no gene match. The germline V gene encodes CDR1 SGHRS and CDR2 YFSETQ. CDR3 length: 15 amino acids.

V usage is TRBV11-2 and J usage is TRBJ1-1; the D gene is possibly TRBD1 (6 bases). V was trimmed by 2 bases and J by 0 bases, leaving 10 bases between them. The CDR3 spans 15 residues. The germline gives CDR1 SGHAT, CDR2 FQNNGV. CDR3 nucleotide sequence: TGTGCCAGCAGCTTATGGGGGGGCCTGAACACTGAAGCTTTCTTT. Its translation: CASSLWGGLNTEAFF.

This clone was recorded once. V usage is TRBV6-5 and J usage is TRBJ1-2, with 9 bases matching TRBD1. Germline values: CDR1 MNHEY, CDR2 SVGAGI. This CDR3 has 15 residues. V was pared by 6 bases and J by 4 bases, with 9 bases of the junction left unmatched. CDR3 region: CASRTQGQGTYGYTF. In DNA form, the CDR3 reads TGTGCCAGCAGGACCCAGGGACAGGGTACCTATGGCTACACCTTC.

This chain connects TRBV5-1 to TRBJ2-7; D is uncertain. In germline, CDR1 is SGHRS, CDR2 YFSETQ. V gave up 4 bases and J gave up 1 base, with 9 bases separating them. The CDR3 totals 13 residues. For the CDR3, the DNA is TGCGCCAGCAGCGTGGACGGTTCCTACGAGCAGTACTTC. Amino acid sequence: CASSVDGSYEQYF.

The gene calls are TRBV19 and TRBJ1-3; 9 nucleotides match TRBD1. Germline V gene lookup returns CDR1 LNHDA and CDR2 SQIVND (reference sequence). This CDR3 has 20 amino acids. V was clipped by 5 bases and J by 0 bases; unmatched bases: 17. The CDR3 loop is CASSLRTGTGISSSGNTIYF. The CDR3 DNA follows: TGTGCCAGTAGTCTGAGGACCGGGACAGGGATATCGAGCTCTGGAAACACCATATATTTT. Full variable domain (missing parts from reference TRBV19 and TRBJ1-3): DGGITQSPKYLFRKEGQNVTLSCEQNLNHDAMYWYRQDPGQGLRLIYYSQIVNDFQKGDIAEGYSVSREKKESFPLTVTSAQKNPTAFYLCASSLRTGTGISSSGNTIYFGEGSWLTVV.

CDR3: CASSSPELRYNEQFF. The CDR3, as DNA: TGTGCCAGCAGTTCCCCGGAGTTACGGTACAATGAGCAGTTCTTC. This rearrangement joins TRBV28 to TRBJ2-1; D uncertain. Germline V gene lookup returns CDR1 MDHEN and CDR2 SYDVKM. This CDR3 has 15 amino acids. Deletions cut 4 bases from V and 4 bases from J, with 14 bases between. The full variable domain, rest sourced from reference TRBV28 and TRBJ2-1, is DVKVTQSSRYLVKRTGEKVFLECVQDMDHENMFWYRQDPGLGLRLIYFSYDVKMKEKGDIPEGYSVSREKKERFSLILESASTNQTSMYLCASSSPELRYNEQFFGPGTRLTVL.

The chain couples TRBV7-2 to TRBJ2-7; TRBD1 agrees at 9 bases. Germline loops: CDR1 SGHTA, CDR2 FQGNSA. Unmatched junction bases numbered 3, after V lost 1 base and J lost 8 bases. CDR3 length equals 13 residues. The CDR3 nucleotides are TGTGCCAGCAGCTTAGTGGACAGGGGCCAGCAGTACTTC. This encodes CASSLVDRGQQYF.

This clone was recorded once. The gene calls are TRBV7-6 and TRBJ2-7; TRBD2 matches at 8 bases. V trimming: 1 base; J trimming: 2 bases; junction bases outside the gene matches: 7. The CDR3 has 16 residues. Germline V gene sequence: CDR1 SGHVS, CDR2 FNYEAQ. As DNA, the CDR3 is TGTGCCAGCAGCTTAGAGGCCAGCGGGGGAGCCTACGAGCAGTACTTC. Its protein is CASSLEASGGAYEQYF.

Here the CDR3 reads CASSKEGAQPQHF. The CDR3 DNA reads as TGCGCCAGCAGCAAAGAAGGAGCTCAGCCCCAGCATTTT. The V call is TRBV10-1, the J call TRBJ1-5; D is uncertain. Germline V CDR1 and CDR2: WNHNN, SYGVQD (reference sequence). The CDR3 has 13 amino acids. The V end lost 6 bases, the J end lost 6 bases, and 12 bases lay between the germline ends.

The V and J genes are TRBV28 and TRBJ2-1; possibly TRBD2 for D (5 bases). The CDR3 has 15 residues. With 7 bases removed from V and 3 bases from J, the gap between germline ends came to 16 bases. The V gene's germline CDR1 is MDHEN and CDR2 SYDVKM. Written as DNA, the CDR3 is TGTGCCAGCATCTCACTAGATCGAAACTACAATGAGCAGTTCTTC. Residues: CASISLDRNYNEQFF.

The chain is built from TRBV28 and TRBJ2-5; tentatively, D is TRBD2 (6 bases). Germline lookup yields CDR1 MDHEN and CDR2 SYDVKM. Trimming removed 8 bases from V and 4 bases from J, with 14 bases in between. This CDR3 is built from 13 residues. The CDR3 sequence: CASSRERLETQYF. CDR3 DNA sequence: TGTGCCAGCTCCCGGGAGCGGTTAGAGACCCAGTACTTC. Combining the CDR3 with reference TRBV28 and TRBJ2-5 gives the whole variable domain DVKVTQSSRYLVKRTGEKVFLECVQDMDHENMFWYRQDPGLGLRLIYFSYDVKMKEKGDIPEGYSVSREKKERFSLILESASTNQTSMYLCASSRERLETQYFGPGTRLLVL.

The V call is TRBV14, the J call TRBJ2-5; D not resolved. The ends were cut back, 1 base at V and 4 bases at J, with 10 bases in the middle. CDR3 length equals 14 residues. The germline V gene has CDR1 SGHDN and CDR2 FVKESK. The CDR3 sequence: CASSQVGQGETQYF. The CDR3 DNA follows: TGTGCCAGCAGCCAAGTTGGGCAAGGAGAGACCCAGTACTTC.

The chain joins TRBV7-3 to TRBJ2-1, with 8 bases that match TRBD1. Looked up from germline, CDR1 is SGHTA and CDR2 is FQGTGA. The V segment lost 3 bases and the J segment 15 bases; nucleotides outside the gene matches: 10. CDR3 length: 13 amino acids. The CDR3, as DNA: TGTGCCAGCAGCTTCCCAGGGGGCTTGGGGCTGTTCTTC. Encoded protein: CASSFPGGLGLFF.

The V call is TRBV11-1, the J call TRBJ1-1, with D possibly TRBD1 on 6 matching bases. CDR3 length: 16 amino acids. V was pared by 7 bases and J by 0 bases, with 18 bases between. The V gene's germline CDR1 is SGHAT and CDR2 FQDESV (reference sequence). For the CDR3, the DNA is TGTGCCAGCACACCGAGGGGGGGCAGCTTGAACACTGAAGCTTTCTTT. As protein: CASTPRGGSLNTEAFF.

The gene calls are TRBV7-2 and TRBJ2-5; 11 bases agree with TRBD2. Germline CDR1 reads SGHTA; CDR2 reads FQGNSA. The CDR3 consists of 15 residues. V trimming: 5 bases; J trimming: 4 bases; junction bases outside the gene matches: 6. CDR3 sequence reads: CASSPPTSGRETQYF. In nucleotides, the CDR3 is TGTGCCAGCAGCCCGCCTACTAGCGGGAGAGAGACCCAGTACTTC.

The rearrangement uses TRBV9 and TRBJ2-5; perhaps TRBD1 as D (8 bases). The CDR3 covers 16 residues. Germline CDR1 SGDLS, CDR2 YYNGEE. V lost 0 bases and J lost 5, with 17 bases in between. CDR3 loop: CASSVGSTGGGETQYF. The DNA for the CDR3 is TGTGCCAGCAGCGTAGGATCAACAGGGGGAGGGGAGACCCAGTACTTC.

The rearrangement joins TRBV19 to TRBJ2-2; a weak D match, TRBD1 (6 bases). Germline loops: CDR1 LNHDA, CDR2 SQIVND (reference sequence). The CDR3 covers 15 residues. The V end lost 6 bases, the J end lost 0 bases, and 11 bases lay between the germline ends. The CDR3 DNA follows: TGTGCCAGTAGCCCCGGGACAACGAACACCGGGGAGCTGTTTTTT. This gives the protein CASSPGTTNTGELFF.

V is TRBV6-5 and J is TRBJ1-1; TRBD1 agrees at 9 bases. The germline gives CDR1 MNHEY, CDR2 SVGAGI. V was pared by 7 bases and J by 0 bases, with 6 bases of the junction left unmatched. The CDR3 totals 15 residues. CDR3: CASIRTGALNTEAFF. CDR3 nucleotide sequence: TGTGCCAGCATTCGGACAGGGGCGCTGAACACTGAAGCTTTCTTT.

This clone was picked up one time. The chain couples TRBV2 to TRBJ2-2; the D gene is possibly TRBD1 (6 bases). Trimming removed 7 bases from V and 2 bases from J, with 20 bases in between. The CDR3 loop spans 17 amino acids. Germline loops: CDR1 SNHLY, CDR2 FYNNEI. The CDR3 bases are TGTGCCAGCACCGAAGACGGTACAGGGTCAAACACCGGGGAGCTGTTTTTT. This codes for CASTEDGTGSNTGELFF.

V usage is TRBV27 and J usage is TRBJ2-7, with 9 bases identical to TRBD2. V was clipped by 0 bases and J by 3 bases; unmatched bases: 0. Looked up from germline, CDR1 is MNHEY and CDR2 is SMNVEV (reference sequence). This CDR3 spans 14 amino acids. CDR3 sequence reads: CASSLSLAGYEQYF. Here the CDR3 DNA reads TGTGCCAGCAGTTTATCACTAGCGGGCTACGAGCAGTACTTC.

A word on this clone: Within the sample, other DNA sequences also encode this same CDR3. The chain couples TRBV5-1 to TRBJ2-5; D might be TRBD2 (5 bases). The CDR3 loop spans 14 amino acids. Trimming removed 0 bases at V and 0 bases at J, with 6 bases between. Germline CDR1 and CDR2: SGHRS and YFSETQ. The CDR3 is CASSLAGYQETQYF. The CDR3 DNA follows: TGCGCCAGCAGCTTGGCGGGGTACCAAGAGACCCAGTACTTC.

The V call is TRBV10-1, the J call TRBJ1-2; 7 bases map to TRBD1. This CDR3 is built from 13 residues. J gave up 4 bases and V 5 bases, and 4 bases lay outside the gene matches. Germline V gene lookup returns CDR1 WNHNN and CDR2 SYGVQD (reference sequence). The CDR3 DNA follows: TGCGCCAGCAGTCCGACAGGGAGCTATGGCTACACCTTC. This translates into CASSPTGSYGYTF.

The chain employs TRBV6-5 and TRBJ1-2, with a weak D call TRBD1 (6 bases). This CDR3 has 15 residues. The V gene's germline CDR1 is MNHEY and CDR2 SVGAGI. With 10 bases removed from V and 6 bases from J, the gap between germline ends came to 24 bases. The CDR3 sequence is CANPGRTDRGNGYTF. The CDR3 coding sequence is TGTGCCAATCCGGGAAGGACGGACAGAGGGAATGGCTACACCTTC.

The chain combines TRBV3-1 (or the pseudogene TRBV3-2) with TRBJ1-6; D might be TRBD1 (6 bases). The CDR3 covers 15 residues. V was clipped by 0 bases and J by 8 bases, with 11 bases between them. Germline V gene sequence: CDR1 LGHDT, CDR2 YNNKEL (reference sequence). CDR3 coding DNA: TGTGCCAGCAGCCAAGATTCCTGGACAGATTCACCCCTCCACTTT. This encodes CASSQDSWTDSPLHF.

The chain links TRBV27 to TRBJ2-7; TRBD2 agrees at 9 bases. The V segment lost 3 bases and the J segment 4 bases; nucleotides outside the gene matches: 4. The CDR3 contains 14 residues. Germline CDR1 reads MNHEY; CDR2 reads SMNVEV (reference sequence). The CDR3 sequence: CASSFGGRVYEQYF. The CDR3 nucleotides read TGTGCCAGCAGTTTTGGCGGGAGGGTTTACGAGCAGTACTTC.